Below are 2 T cell receptor beta chains sequenced from a single sample in a study of T cell changes during pregnancy in multiple sclerosis. Some clones are missing from TCRdb's copy, which holds only in-frame ones; the method was immunoSEQ multiplex PCR. Among about 80,000 clones listed, around 90% were seen once. The source was peripheral blood, collected before pregnancy. The receptors originated from a female donor with multiple sclerosis, enrolled in a pregnancy study.

This clone was detected once. This sequence joins TRBV2 and TRBJ2-3; TRBD1 matches at 8 bases. This CDR3 contains 13 residues. The junction had 8 bases not matched to a gene; V was cut back by 10 bases and J by 5 bases. Germline CDR1 is SNHLY and CDR2 is FYNNEI. The CDR3 DNA is TGTGCCATTTGGCAGGGGGCGGGAGATACGCAGTATTTT. It translates to CAIWQGAGDTQYF.

The chain carries TRBV6-5 and TRBJ1-2, with D tentatively TRBD1 (6 bases). Trimming pared 5 bases from V and 5 bases from J, leaving 15 bases between. Looked up from germline, CDR1 is MNHEY and CDR2 is SVGAGI. The CDR3 runs to 14 residues. CDR3 protein: CASSNGDIPYGYTF. The CDR3 nucleotides read TGTGCCAGCAGTAACGGGGACATCCCGTATGGCTACACCTTC.